This T cell receptor (beta chain) was identified in a study of T cell repertoires in cytomegalovirus infection. Study-wide results and limits: Ex vivo, HLA-C-restricted CMV-specific TCR beta clonotypes prevailed over the rest of the response.

MiXCR, run by TCRdb on the reads, gives a single entry per CDR3 protein. The sample lists about 310,000 distinct CDR3 sequences; approximately 8.9% were seen once. Comments on this clonotype: Its specificity is unknown.

V lost 0 bases and J lost 7, with 9 bases in between. This CDR3 has 13 amino acids. Germline V CDR1 and CDR2: DFQATT, SNEGSKA (reference sequence). The sequence was obtained from a human donor in good health (CMV status not recorded). Some clones in this sample may be carry-over from other donors' samples. Material for sequencing was PBMCs. The V and J genes are TRBV20-1 and TRBJ2-2, with a weak D call TRBD2 (6 bases). CDR3 nucleotides: TGCAGTGCTAGAGATCAGGGACTCGGGGAGCTGTTTTTT. Translation gives CSARDQGLGELFF.